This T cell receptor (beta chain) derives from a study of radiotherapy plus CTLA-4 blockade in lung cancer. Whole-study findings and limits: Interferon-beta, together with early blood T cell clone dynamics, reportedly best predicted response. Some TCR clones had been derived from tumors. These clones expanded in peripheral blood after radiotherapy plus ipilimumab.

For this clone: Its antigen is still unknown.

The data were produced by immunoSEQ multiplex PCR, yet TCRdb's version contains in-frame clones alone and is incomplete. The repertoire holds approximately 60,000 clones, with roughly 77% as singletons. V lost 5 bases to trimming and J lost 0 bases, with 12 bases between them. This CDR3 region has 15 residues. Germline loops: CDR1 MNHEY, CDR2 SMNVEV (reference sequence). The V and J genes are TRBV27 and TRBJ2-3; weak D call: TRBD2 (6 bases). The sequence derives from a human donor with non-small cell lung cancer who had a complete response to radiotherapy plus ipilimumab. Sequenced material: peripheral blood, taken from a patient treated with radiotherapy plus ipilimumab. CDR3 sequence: CASSRPSESTDTQYF. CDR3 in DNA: TGTGCCAGCAGTCGGCCTAGCGAAAGCACAGATACGCAGTATTTT.